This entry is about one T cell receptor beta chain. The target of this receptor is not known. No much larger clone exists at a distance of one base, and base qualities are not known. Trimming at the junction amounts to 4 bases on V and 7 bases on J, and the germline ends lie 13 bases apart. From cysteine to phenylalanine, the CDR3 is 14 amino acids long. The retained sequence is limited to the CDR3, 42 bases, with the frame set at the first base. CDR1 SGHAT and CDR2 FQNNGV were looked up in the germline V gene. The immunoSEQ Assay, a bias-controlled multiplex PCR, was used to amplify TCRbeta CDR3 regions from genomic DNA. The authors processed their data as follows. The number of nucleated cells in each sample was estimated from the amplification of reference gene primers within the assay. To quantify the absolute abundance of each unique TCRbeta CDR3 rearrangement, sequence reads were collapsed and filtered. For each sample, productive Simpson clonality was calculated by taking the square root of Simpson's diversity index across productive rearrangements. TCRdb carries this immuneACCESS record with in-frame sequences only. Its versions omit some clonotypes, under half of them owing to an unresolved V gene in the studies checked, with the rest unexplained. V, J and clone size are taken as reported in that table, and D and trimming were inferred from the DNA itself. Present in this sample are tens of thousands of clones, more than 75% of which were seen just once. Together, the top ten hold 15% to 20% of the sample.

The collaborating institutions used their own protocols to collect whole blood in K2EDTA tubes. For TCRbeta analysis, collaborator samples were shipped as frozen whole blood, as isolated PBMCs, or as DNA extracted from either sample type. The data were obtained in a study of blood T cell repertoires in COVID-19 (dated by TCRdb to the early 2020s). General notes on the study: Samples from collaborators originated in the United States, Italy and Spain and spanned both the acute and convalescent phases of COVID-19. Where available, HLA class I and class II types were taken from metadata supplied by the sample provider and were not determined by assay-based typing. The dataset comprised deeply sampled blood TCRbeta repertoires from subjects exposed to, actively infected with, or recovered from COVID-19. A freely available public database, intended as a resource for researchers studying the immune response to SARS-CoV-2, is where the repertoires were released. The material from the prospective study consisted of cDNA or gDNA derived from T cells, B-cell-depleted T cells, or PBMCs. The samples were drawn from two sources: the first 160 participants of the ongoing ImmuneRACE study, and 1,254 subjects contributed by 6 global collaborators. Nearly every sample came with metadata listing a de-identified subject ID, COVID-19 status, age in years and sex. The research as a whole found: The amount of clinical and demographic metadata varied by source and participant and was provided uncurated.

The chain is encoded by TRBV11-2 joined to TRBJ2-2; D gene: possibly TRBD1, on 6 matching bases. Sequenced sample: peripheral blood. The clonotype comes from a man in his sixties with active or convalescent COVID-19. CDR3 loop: CASSSKQGNGELFF. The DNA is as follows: TGTGCCAGCAGCTCGAAGCAGGGGAACGGGGAGCTGTTTTTT.